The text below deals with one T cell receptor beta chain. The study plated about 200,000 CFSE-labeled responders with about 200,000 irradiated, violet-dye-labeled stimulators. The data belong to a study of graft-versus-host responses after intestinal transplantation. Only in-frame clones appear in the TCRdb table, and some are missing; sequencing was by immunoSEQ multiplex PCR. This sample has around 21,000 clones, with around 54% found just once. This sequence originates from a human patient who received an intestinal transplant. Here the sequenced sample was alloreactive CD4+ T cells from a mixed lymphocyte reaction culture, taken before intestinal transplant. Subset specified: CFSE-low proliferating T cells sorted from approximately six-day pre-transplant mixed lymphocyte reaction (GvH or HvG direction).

In nucleotides, the CDR3 is TGTGCCAGCAGCTTAGTACAGGGTTCCTACGAGCAGTACTTC. Translation gives CASSLVQGSYEQYF. The chain has TRBV7-2 and TRBJ2-7, with D possibly being TRBD1 (6 bases). Germline V gene data show CDR1 as SGHTA and CDR2 as FQGNSA. The CDR3 totals 14 residues. V lost 1 base to trimming and J lost 1 base, with 8 bases between them.